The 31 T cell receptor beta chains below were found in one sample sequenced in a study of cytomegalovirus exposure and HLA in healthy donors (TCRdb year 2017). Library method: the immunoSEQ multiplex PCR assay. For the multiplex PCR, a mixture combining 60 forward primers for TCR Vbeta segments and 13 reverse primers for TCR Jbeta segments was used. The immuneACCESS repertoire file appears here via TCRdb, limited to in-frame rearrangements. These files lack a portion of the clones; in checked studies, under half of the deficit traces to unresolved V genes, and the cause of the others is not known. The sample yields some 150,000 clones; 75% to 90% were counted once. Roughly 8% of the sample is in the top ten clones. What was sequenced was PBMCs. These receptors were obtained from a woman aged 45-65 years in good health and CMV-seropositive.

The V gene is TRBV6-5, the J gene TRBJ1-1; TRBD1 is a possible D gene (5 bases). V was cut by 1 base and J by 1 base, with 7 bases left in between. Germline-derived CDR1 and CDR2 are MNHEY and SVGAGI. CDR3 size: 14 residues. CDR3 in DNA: TGTGCCAGCAGTTACTGGCAGGGGAACACTGAAGCTTTCTTT. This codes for CASSYWQGNTEAFF.

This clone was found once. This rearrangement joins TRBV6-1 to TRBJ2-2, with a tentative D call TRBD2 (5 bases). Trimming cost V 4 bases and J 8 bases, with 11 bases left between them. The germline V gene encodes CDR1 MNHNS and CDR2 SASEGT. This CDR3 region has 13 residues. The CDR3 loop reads CASSALLAGELFF. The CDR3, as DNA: TGTGCCAGCAGTGCCTTATTAGCGGGGGAGCTGTTTTTT.

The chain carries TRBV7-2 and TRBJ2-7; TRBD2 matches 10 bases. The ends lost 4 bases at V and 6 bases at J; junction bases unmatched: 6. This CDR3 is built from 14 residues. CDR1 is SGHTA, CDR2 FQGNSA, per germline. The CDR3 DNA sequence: TGTGCCAGCAGCTCAAGCGGGAGGGCCGGCGAGCAGTACTTC. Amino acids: CASSSSGRAGEQYF.

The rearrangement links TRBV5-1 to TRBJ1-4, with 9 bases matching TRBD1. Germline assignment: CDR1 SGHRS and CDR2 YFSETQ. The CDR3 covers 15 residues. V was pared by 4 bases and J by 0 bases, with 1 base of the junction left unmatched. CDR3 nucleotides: TGCGCCAGCAGCCGGGACAGGGCAACTAATGAAAAACTGTTTTTT. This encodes CASSRDRATNEKLFF.

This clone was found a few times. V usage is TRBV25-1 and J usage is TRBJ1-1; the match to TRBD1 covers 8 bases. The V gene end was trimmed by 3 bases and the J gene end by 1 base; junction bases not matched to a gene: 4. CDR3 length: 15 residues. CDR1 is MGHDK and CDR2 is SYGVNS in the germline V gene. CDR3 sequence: CASSDSGTGNTEAFF. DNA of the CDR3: TGTGCCAGCAGTGATTCCGGGACAGGGAACACTGAAGCTTTCTTT.

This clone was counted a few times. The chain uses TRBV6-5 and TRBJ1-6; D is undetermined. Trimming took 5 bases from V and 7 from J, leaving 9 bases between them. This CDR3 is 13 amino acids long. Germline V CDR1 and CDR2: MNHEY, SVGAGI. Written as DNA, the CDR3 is TGTGCCAGCAGTGACGGGATAAATTCACCCCTCCACTTT. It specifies CASSDGINSPLHF.

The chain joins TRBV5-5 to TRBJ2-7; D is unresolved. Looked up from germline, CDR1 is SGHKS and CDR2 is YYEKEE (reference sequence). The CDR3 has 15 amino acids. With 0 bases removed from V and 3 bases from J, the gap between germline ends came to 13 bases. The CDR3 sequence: CASSLELGSFYEQYF. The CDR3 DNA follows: TGTGCCAGCAGCTTGGAGTTGGGCAGTTTCTACGAGCAGTACTTC.

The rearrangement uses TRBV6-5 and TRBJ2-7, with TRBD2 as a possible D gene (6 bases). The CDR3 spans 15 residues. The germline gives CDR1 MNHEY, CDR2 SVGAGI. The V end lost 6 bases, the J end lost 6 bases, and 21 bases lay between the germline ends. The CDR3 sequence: CASSRSFSGRREQYF. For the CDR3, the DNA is TGTGCCAGCAGCCGATCCTTTAGCGGACGCCGCGAGCAGTACTTC.

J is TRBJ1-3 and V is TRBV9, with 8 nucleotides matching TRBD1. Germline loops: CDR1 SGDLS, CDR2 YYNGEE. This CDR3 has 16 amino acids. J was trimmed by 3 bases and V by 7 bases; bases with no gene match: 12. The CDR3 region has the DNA TGTGCCAGCCGCGACAGGGGAGAGGGCTTTGGAAACACCATATATTTT. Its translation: CASRDRGEGFGNTIYF.

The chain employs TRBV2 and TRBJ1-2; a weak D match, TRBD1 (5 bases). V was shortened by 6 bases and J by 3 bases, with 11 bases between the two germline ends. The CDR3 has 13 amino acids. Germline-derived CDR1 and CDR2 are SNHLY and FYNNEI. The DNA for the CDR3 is TGTGCCAGCAGCTTCACAGGAGACTATGGCTACACCTTC. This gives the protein CASSFTGDYGYTF.

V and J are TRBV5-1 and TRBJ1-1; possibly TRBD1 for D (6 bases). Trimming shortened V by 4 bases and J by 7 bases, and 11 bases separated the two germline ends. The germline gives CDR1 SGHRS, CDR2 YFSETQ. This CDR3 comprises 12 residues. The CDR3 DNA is TGCGCCAGCAGCGGGGGCTGGGGTGAAGCTTTCTTT. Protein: CASSGGWGEAFF.

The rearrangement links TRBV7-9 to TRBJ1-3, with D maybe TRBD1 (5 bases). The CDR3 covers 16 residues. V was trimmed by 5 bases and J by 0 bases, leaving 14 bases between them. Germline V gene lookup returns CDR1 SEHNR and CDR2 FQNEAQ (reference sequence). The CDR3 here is CASSPPGLTSGNTIYF. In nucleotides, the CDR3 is TGTGCCAGCAGCCCTCCGGGACTGACCTCTGGAAACACCATATATTTT.

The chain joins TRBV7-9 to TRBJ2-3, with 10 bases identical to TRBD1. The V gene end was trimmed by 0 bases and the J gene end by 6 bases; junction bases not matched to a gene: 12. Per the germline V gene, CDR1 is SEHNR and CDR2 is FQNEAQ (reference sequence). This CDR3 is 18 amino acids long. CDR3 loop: CASSLALYGTGELDTQYF. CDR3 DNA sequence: TGTGCCAGCAGCTTAGCCTTATACGGGACAGGGGAGCTGGATACGCAGTATTTT.

Here the CDR3 reads CASSLAGEIYNEQFF. For the CDR3, the DNA is TGTGCCAGCAGCTTAGCGGGAGAGATCTACAATGAGCAGTTCTTC. The chain has TRBV9 and TRBJ2-1; 9 positions agree with TRBD2. Trimming removed 4 bases from V and 3 bases from J; junction bases left unmatched: 5. Germline CDR1 and CDR2: SGDLS and YYNGEE. The CDR3 covers 15 residues.

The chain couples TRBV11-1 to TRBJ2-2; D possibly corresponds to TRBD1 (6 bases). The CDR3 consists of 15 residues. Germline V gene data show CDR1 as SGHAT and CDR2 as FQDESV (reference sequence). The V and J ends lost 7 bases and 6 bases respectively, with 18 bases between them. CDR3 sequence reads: CASTRRGGFAGELFF. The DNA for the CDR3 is TGTGCCAGCACCCGGCGAGGGGGTTTTGCCGGGGAGCTGTTTTTT.

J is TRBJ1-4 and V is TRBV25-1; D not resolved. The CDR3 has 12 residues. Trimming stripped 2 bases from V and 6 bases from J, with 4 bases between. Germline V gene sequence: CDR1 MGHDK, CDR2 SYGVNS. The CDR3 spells CASSEGHEKLFF. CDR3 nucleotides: TGTGCCAGCAGTGAAGGCCATGAAAAACTGTTTTTT.

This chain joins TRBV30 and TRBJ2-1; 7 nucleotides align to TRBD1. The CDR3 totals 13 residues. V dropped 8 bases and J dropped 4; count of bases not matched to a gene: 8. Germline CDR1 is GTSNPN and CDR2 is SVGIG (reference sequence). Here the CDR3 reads CAQGQFNYNEQFF. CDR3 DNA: TGTGCCCAGGGACAGTTCAATTACAATGAGCAGTTCTTC.

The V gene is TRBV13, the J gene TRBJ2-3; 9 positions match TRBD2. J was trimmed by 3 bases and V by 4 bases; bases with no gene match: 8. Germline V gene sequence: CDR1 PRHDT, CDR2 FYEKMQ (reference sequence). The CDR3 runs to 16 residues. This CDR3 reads CASSSGGLAVTDTQYF. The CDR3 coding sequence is TGTGCCAGCAGCTCCGGGGGACTAGCAGTAACAGATACGCAGTATTTT.

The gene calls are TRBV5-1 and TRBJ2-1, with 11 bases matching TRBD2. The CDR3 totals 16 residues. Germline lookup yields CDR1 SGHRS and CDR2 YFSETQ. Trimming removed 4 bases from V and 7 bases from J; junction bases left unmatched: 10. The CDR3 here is CASSPGLAGSRNEQFF. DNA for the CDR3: TGCGCCAGCAGCCCTGGACTAGCGGGCTCGCGGAATGAGCAGTTCTTC.

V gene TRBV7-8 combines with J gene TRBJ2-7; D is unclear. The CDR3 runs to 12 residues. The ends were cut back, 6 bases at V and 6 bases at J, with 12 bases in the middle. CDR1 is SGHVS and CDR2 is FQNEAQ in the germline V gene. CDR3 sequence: CASSLVSSEQYF. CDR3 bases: TGTGCCAGCAGTCTAGTGTCCAGCGAGCAGTACTTC.

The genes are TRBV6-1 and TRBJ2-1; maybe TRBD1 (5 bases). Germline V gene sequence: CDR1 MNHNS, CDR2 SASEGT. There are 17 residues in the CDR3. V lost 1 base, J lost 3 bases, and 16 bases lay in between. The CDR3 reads CASSEEVTEYGYNEQFF. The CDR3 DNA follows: TGTGCCAGCAGTGAAGAAGTGACAGAATACGGCTACAATGAGCAGTTCTTC.

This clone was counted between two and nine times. This CDR3 is CASSQPPGLRGNEQFF. The CDR3, as DNA: TGTGCCAGCAGCCAACCTCCGGGACTCCGGGGGAATGAGCAGTTCTTC. The J gene is TRBJ2-1, the V gene TRBV9; D may be TRBD2 (6 bases). Germline V gives CDR1 SGDLS, CDR2 YYNGEE. The CDR3 spans 16 residues. V was trimmed by 4 bases and J by 7 bases, leaving 21 bases between them.

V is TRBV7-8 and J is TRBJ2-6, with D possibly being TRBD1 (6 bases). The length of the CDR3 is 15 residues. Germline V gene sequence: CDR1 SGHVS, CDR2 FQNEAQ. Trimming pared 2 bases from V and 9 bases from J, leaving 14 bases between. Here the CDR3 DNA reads TGTGCCAGCAGCTTAAATACAGGGCTGGGCAACGTCCTGACTTTC. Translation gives CASSLNTGLGNVLTF.

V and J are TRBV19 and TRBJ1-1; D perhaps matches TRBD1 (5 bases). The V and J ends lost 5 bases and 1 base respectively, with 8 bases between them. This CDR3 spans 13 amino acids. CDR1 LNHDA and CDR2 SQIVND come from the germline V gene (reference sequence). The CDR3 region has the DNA TGTGCCAGTAGTTTTGACAGGAACACTGAAGCTTTCTTT. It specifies CASSFDRNTEAFF. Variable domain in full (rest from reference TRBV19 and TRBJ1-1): DGGITQSPKYLFRKEGQNVTLSCEQNLNHDAMYWYRQDPGQGLRLIYYSQIVNDFQKGDIAEGYSVSREKKESFPLTVTSAQKNPTAFYLCASSFDRNTEAFFGQGTRLTVV.

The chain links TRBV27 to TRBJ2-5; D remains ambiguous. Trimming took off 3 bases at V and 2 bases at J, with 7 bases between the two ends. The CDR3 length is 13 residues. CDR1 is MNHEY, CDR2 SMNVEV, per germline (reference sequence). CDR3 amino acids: CASSFSRQETQYF. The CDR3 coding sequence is TGTGCCAGCAGTTTCTCGCGGCAAGAGACCCAGTACTTC.

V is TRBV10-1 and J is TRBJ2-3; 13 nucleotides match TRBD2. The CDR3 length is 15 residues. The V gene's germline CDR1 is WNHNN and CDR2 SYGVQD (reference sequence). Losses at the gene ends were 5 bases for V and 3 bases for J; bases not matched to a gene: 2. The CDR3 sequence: CASSRLAGGTDTQYF. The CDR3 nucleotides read TGCGCCAGCAGTCGACTAGCGGGAGGTACAGATACGCAGTATTTT.

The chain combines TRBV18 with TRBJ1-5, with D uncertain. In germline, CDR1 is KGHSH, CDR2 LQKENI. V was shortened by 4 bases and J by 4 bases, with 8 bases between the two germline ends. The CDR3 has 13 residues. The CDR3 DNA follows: TGTGCCAGCTCACGTTTAGAAAATCAGCCCCAGCATTTT. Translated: CASSRLENQPQHF.

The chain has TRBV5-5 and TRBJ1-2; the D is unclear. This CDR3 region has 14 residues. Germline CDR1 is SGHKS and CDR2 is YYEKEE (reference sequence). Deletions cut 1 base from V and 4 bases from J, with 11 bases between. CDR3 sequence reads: CASSLLTAAYGYTF. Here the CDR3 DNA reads TGTGCCAGCAGCTTGCTCACAGCTGCCTATGGCTACACCTTC. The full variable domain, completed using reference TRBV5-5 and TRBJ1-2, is DAGVTQSPTHLIKTRGQQVTLRCSPISGHKSVSWYQQVLGQGPQFIFQYYEKEERGRGNFPDRFSARQFPNYSSELNVNALLLGDSALYLCASSLLTAAYGYTFGSGTRLTVV.

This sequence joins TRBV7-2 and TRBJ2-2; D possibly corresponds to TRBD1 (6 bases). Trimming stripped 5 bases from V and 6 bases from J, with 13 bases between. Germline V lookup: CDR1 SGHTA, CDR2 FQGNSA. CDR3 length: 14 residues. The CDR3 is CASSPGQGSGELFF. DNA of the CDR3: TGTGCCAGCAGCCCCGGGCAGGGGTCCGGGGAGCTGTTTTTT.

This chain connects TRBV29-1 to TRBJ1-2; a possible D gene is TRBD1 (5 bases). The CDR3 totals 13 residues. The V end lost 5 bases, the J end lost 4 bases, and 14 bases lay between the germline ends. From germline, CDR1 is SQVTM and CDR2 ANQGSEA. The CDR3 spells CSVRKEGTYGYTF. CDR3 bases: TGCAGCGTTAGGAAGGAGGGGACCTATGGCTACACCTTC.

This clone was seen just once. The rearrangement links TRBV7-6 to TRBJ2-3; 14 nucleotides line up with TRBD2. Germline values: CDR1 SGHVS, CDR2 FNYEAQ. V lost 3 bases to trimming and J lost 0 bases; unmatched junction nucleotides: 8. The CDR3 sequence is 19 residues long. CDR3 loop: CASSFSGTSGGTSTDTQYF. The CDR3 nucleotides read TGTGCCAGCAGCTTCTCCGGGACTAGCGGGGGCACTAGCACAGATACGCAGTATTTT.